These 27 T cell receptor beta chains came from one sample sequenced in a study of technical replicates of blood from a few donors. Here immunoSEQ multiplex PCR was the method, and the copy in TCRdb shows in-frame clones only, minus some. The table has roughly 76,000 clones, 94% seen once. What was sequenced was T cells isolated from PBMCs. Receptors were obtained from a human donor in good health.

Notes on this clone: The junction departs from germline at one end; a sequencing error may be responsible. The chain carries TRBV7-7 and TRBJ2-7; 14 positions agree with TRBD2. The CDR3 is 16 amino acids. Germline CDR1 SSHAT, CDR2 FNYEAQ (reference sequence). CDR3 sequence (DNA): TGTGCTAGCAGTCCCGGACTAGCGGGAGGCGCCTACGAGCAGTACTTC. Its protein product is CASSPGLAGGAYEQYF.

V usage is TRBV4-1 and J usage is TRBJ1-2; TRBD1 might be the D (6 bases). CDR1 MGHRA and CDR2 YSYEKL come from the germline V gene. Trimming removed 1 base from V and 4 bases from J, with 25 bases in between. The CDR3 is 19 residues long. DNA of the CDR3: TGCGCCAGCAGCCAAGGCAGTGTATTCGGGCAGGGGAACGGCTATGGCTACACCTTC. The encoded protein is CASSQGSVFGQGNGYGYTF.

The V and J genes are TRBV27 and TRBJ2-2, with D unresolved. Germline V lookup: CDR1 MNHEY, CDR2 SMNVEV (reference sequence). The V end lost 3 bases, the J end lost 0 bases, and 8 bases lay between the germline ends. CDR3 size: 15 residues. The CDR3 DNA follows: TGTGCCAGCAGTTTCTCTGTCCCGAACACCGGGGAGCTGTTTTTT. Its protein product is CASSFSVPNTGELFF.

The chain couples TRBV11-2 to TRBJ1-4, with 8 nucleotides matching TRBD1. This CDR3 has 14 amino acids. The ends lost 3 bases at V and 8 bases at J; junction bases unmatched: 5. The germline CDR1 and CDR2 sequences are SGHAT and FQNNGV. The CDR3 sequence is CASSLYRGEEKLFF. CDR3 coding DNA: TGTGCCAGCAGCTTGTACAGGGGGGAGGAAAAACTGTTTTTT.

This sequence joins TRBV4-1 and TRBJ2-1; 9 bases match TRBD1. Looked up from germline, CDR1 is MGHRA and CDR2 is YSYEKL. The CDR3 totals 17 residues. V lost 4 bases to trimming and J lost 7 bases; unmatched junction nucleotides: 14. CDR3 sequence (DNA): TGCGCCAGCAGCCGTCCCGCAAACAGGGGGCTGATAAATGAGCAGTTCTTC. It encodes CASSRPANRGLINEQFF.

This sequence joins TRBV28 and TRBJ2-3; 15 nucleotides align to TRBD2. CDR1 is MDHEN, CDR2 SYDVKM, per germline. CDR3 length equals 18 residues. After removal of 4 bases from V and 1 base from J, the junction contained 6 bases not matched to a gene. The CDR3 sequence is CASSSGTSGRLGTDTQYF. CDR3 in DNA: TGTGCCAGCAGTTCCGGGACTAGCGGGAGGTTGGGCACAGATACGCAGTATTTT. The variable domain in full, completed from reference TRBV28 and TRBJ2-3, reads DVKVTQSSRYLVKRTGEKVFLECVQDMDHENMFWYRQDPGLGLRLIYFSYDVKMKEKGDIPEGYSVSREKKERFSLILESASTNQTSMYLCASSSGTSGRLGTDTQYFGPGTRLTVL.

This chain uses TRBV6-5 with TRBJ1-3; D is possibly TRBD1 (6 bases). From germline, CDR1 is MNHEY and CDR2 SVGAGI. The CDR3 is made up of 13 amino acids. V shed 7 bases and J shed 8 bases, with 15 bases lying between them. The CDR3 DNA follows: TGTGCCAGCACCCGGGGGGGGCTGGACACCATATATTTT. Its translation is CASTRGGLDTIYF.

The chain employs TRBV29-1 and TRBJ2-7, with D possibly being TRBD1 (6 bases). Germline-derived CDR1 and CDR2 are SQVTM and ANQGSEA. Trimming took 3 bases from V and 3 from J, leaving 9 bases between them. The CDR3 consists of 12 residues. The CDR3 loop is CSVEVRGYEQYF. The DNA for the CDR3 is TGCAGCGTTGAGGTCAGGGGCTACGAGCAGTACTTC.

The chain has TRBV4-1 and TRBJ1-2; D possibly corresponds to TRBD1 (5 bases). CDR3 length equals 13 residues. Germline CDR1 is MGHRA and CDR2 is YSYEKL. V lost 0 bases, J lost 4 bases, and 6 bases lay in between. This chain's CDR3 is CASSQDGGYGYTF. CDR3 sequence (DNA): TGCGCCAGCAGCCAAGACGGGGGCTATGGCTACACCTTC.

CDR3 DNA sequence: TGCGCCAGCAGCCATCCGGGACTGAATTACAATGAGCAGTTCTTC. Translated, it gives CASSHPGLNYNEQFF. V and J are TRBV4-1 and TRBJ2-1, with a possible D match to TRBD2 (6 bases). Germline lookup yields CDR1 MGHRA and CDR2 YSYEKL. Trimming took off 3 bases at V and 4 bases at J, with 13 bases between the two ends. The CDR3 extends over 15 amino acids.

This chain links TRBV16 with TRBJ1-3, with D hard to call. Trimming removed 4 bases at V and 1 base at J, with 14 bases between. The CDR3 runs 16 residues. Germline assignment: CDR1 KGHSY and CDR2 FQNENV. The CDR3 reads CASSLPDSFSGNTIYF. As DNA, the CDR3 is TGTGCCAGCAGCCTCCCGGACTCTTTTTCTGGAAACACCATATATTTT.

In this sample, this clone turned up a few times. In DNA form, the CDR3 reads TGTGCCAGCAGCCAAGATGGATGGGGACAGAAAAACATTCAGTACTTC. Translating it yields CASSQDGWGQKNIQYF. The chain combines TRBV14 with TRBJ2-4, with TRBD1 matching over 7 bases. The CDR3 totals 16 residues. V was pared by 0 bases and J by 4 bases, with 6 bases of the junction left unmatched. Germline CDR1 is SGHDN and CDR2 is FVKESK.

This clone was seen just once. The J gene is TRBJ2-5, the V gene TRBV27; the match to TRBD2 covers 7 bases. V dropped 2 bases and J dropped 2; count of bases not matched to a gene: 8. CDR3 length equals 16 residues. Germline-derived CDR1 and CDR2 are MNHEY and SMNVEV (reference sequence). The CDR3 bases are TGTGCCAGCAGTTTACTCGCGGGAGAGCGGCAAGAGACCCAGTACTTC. Translating it yields CASSLLAGERQETQYF.

This clone was seen a few times. The genes are TRBV7-3 and TRBJ1-1; D not certain. Trimming removed 2 bases at V and 4 bases at J, with 8 bases between. Germline CDR1 SGHTA, CDR2 FQGTGA. The CDR3 covers 13 residues. The CDR3 sequence is CASSLQASTEAFF. CDR3 DNA sequence: TGTGCCAGCAGCTTACAGGCGAGCACTGAAGCTTTCTTT. The full variable domain, completed using reference TRBV7-3 and TRBJ1-1, is GAGVSQTPSNKVTEKGKYVELRCDPISGHTALYWYRQSLGQGPEFLIYFQGTGAADDSGLPNDRFFAVRPEGSVSTLKIQRTERGDSAVYLCASSLQASTEAFFGQGTRLTVV.

This sequence joins TRBV7-2 and TRBJ2-5, with TRBD1 identical over 8 bases. This CDR3 is 14 amino acids long. From germline, CDR1 is SGHTA and CDR2 FQGNSA. Trimming took 4 bases from V and 4 from J; bases not matched to a gene: 5. CDR3 DNA: TGTGCCAGCAGCTCTCAAACAGGGGGAGAGACCCAGTACTTC. This codes for CASSSQTGGETQYF.

This clone turned up a few times. This chain connects TRBV5-4 to TRBJ2-7, with D tentatively TRBD1 (6 bases). The CDR3 is 14 amino acids. Germline values: CDR1 SGHNT, CDR2 YYREEE (reference sequence). The germline V and J ends were trimmed by 3 bases and 3 bases, with 13 bases remaining between them. CDR3 sequence (DNA): TGTGCCAGCAGCTCGAAAGGACAGCTCTACGAGCAGTACTTC. Translation: CASSSKGQLYEQYF.

The chain joins TRBV23-1 to TRBJ1-2, with D possibly matching TRBD1 (5 bases). TRBV23-1 is labeled an ORF, and its function is uncertain. The CDR3 has 14 residues. Between the trimmed V and J ends, which lost 5 bases and 7 bases, there was a span of 17 bases. The CDR3 region has the DNA TGCGCCAGCAGTAAGGGCGGGGGGAAGAGTGGCTACACCTTC. This sequence encodes CASSKGGGKSGYTF.

The chain couples TRBV30 to TRBJ2-7, with TRBD2 identical over 15 bases. This CDR3 is 19 amino acids long. CDR1 is GTSNPN and CDR2 is SVGIG in the germline V gene (reference sequence). Losses at the gene ends were 0 bases for V and 5 bases for J; bases not matched to a gene: 14. CDR3: CAWSVRDEGLAGGGDEQYF. As DNA, the CDR3 is TGTGCCTGGAGTGTACGAGATGAGGGACTAGCGGGAGGAGGAGACGAGCAGTACTTC.

The rearrangement joins TRBV4-1 to TRBJ2-7; D may be TRBD2 (5 bases). The V and J ends lost 1 base and 10 bases respectively, with 14 bases between them. The germline gives CDR1 MGHRA, CDR2 YSYEKL. This CDR3 is 13 amino acids long. The CDR3 here is CASSQVGRREQYF. The CDR3 coding sequence is TGCGCCAGCAGCCAAGTTGGGCGACGGGAACAGTACTTC.

The gene calls are TRBV7-9 and TRBJ1-1, with TRBD1 identical over 7 bases. From germline, CDR1 is SEHNR and CDR2 FQNEAQ (reference sequence). CDR3 length: 14 amino acids. V was pared by 5 bases and J by 1 base, with 4 bases of the junction left unmatched. CDR3 DNA: TGTGCCAGCAGCCAACAGGGGAAGAACACTGAAGCTTTCTTT. Translation: CASSQQGKNTEAFF.

The chain's CDR3 is CASRELLSDTQYF. The CDR3 bases are TGTGCCAGCAGGGAGCTATTGAGCGATACGCAGTATTTT. The chain joins TRBV6-5 to TRBJ2-3; D is uncertain. Trimming took off 6 bases at V and 6 bases at J, with 13 bases between the two ends. The CDR3 contains 13 residues. Germline lookup yields CDR1 MNHEY and CDR2 SVGAGI.

The chain uses TRBV9 and TRBJ2-6; D is unclear. This CDR3 region has 15 residues. Trimming stripped 0 bases from V and 0 bases from J, with 4 bases between. Germline V gene lookup returns CDR1 SGDLS and CDR2 YYNGEE. CDR3 sequence reads: CASSVVISGANVLTF. CDR3 nucleotides: TGTGCCAGCAGCGTAGTAATCTCTGGGGCCAACGTCCTGACTTTC.

The V call is TRBV19, the J call TRBJ1-1, with a possible D match to TRBD1 (5 bases). Trimming took 7 bases from V and 5 from J, leaving 11 bases between them. Germline V lookup: CDR1 LNHDA, CDR2 SQIVND (reference sequence). This CDR3 contains 12 residues. CDR3 amino acids: CASTGGSTEAFF. The CDR3 nucleotides read TGTGCCAGTACGGGGGGTAGTACTGAAGCTTTCTTT.

In this sample, this clone turned up a few times. The same CDR3 arises from other DNA sequences in this sample as well. This CDR3 is CAWSVTENTEAFF. The CDR3 DNA reads as TGTGCCTGGAGTGTTACAGAGAACACTGAAGCTTTCTTT. The chain links TRBV30 to TRBJ1-1; D not resolved. The ends were cut back, 0 bases at V and 1 base at J, with 6 bases in the middle. The CDR3 is 13 amino acids. The V gene's germline CDR1 is GTSNPN and CDR2 SVGIG (reference sequence).

CDR3 coding DNA: TGTGCCAGCTCACCACTGGAGGGAACTAATGAAAAACTGTTTTTT. This translates into CASSPLEGTNEKLFF. The J gene is TRBJ1-4, the V gene TRBV18; no clear D gene. The V and J ends lost 1 base and 1 base respectively, with 7 bases between them. Germline CDR1 and CDR2: KGHSH and LQKENI. The CDR3 is 15 residues long.

The chain joins TRBV9 to TRBJ2-1, with 11 bases aligning to TRBD2. The length of the CDR3 is 15 residues. V shed 1 base and J 15 bases; nucleotides not matched to a gene: 12. Germline V gene data show CDR1 as SGDLS and CDR2 as YYNGEE. The CDR3 here is CASSVMEVAGGRLFF. The CDR3, as DNA: TGTGCCAGCAGCGTAATGGAGGTAGCGGGAGGGCGATTGTTCTTC. Supplemented by reference TRBV9 and TRBJ2-1, the full variable domain reads DSGVTQTPKHLITATGQRVTLRCSPRSGDLSVYWYQQSLDQGLQFLIQYYNGEERAKGNILERFSAQQFPDLHSELNLSSLELGDSALYFCASSVMEVAGGRLFFGPGTRLTVL.

The genes are TRBV19 and TRBJ1-1, with TRBD1 matching 8 bases. The CDR3 is made up of 14 amino acids. Germline V gene data show CDR1 as LNHDA and CDR2 as SQIVND (reference sequence). With 4 bases clipped from V and 3 bases from J, the junction kept 4 bases outside the gene matches. CDR3 protein: CASSKQQGDTEAFF. CDR3 nucleotide sequence: TGTGCCAGTAGTAAACAACAGGGGGACACTGAAGCTTTCTTT.